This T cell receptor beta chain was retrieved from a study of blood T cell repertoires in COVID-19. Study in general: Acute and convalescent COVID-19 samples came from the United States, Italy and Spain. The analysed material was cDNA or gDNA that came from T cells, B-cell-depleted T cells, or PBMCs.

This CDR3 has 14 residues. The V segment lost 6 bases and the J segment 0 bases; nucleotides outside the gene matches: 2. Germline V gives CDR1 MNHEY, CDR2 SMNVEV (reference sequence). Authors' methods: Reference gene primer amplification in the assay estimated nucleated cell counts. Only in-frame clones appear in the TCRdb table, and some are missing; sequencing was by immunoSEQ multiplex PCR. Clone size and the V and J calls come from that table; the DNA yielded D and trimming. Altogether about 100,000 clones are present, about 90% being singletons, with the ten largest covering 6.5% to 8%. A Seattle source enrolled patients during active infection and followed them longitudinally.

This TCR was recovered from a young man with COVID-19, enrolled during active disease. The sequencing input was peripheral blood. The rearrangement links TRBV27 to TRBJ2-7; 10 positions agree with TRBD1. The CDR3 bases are TGTGCCAGCAGGACAGGGGGCGCCTCCTACGAGCAGTACTTC. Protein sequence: CASRTGGASYEQYF.